These 23 T cell receptor beta chains came from one sample sequenced in a study of cytotoxic CD8 clonotypes in ibrutinib-treated CLL. Method: immunoSEQ multiplex PCR; TCRdb's copy keeps in-frame clones and lacks some. The table shows around 130,000 clones, with 84% occurring only once. The source was PBMCs, collected after 24 months of ibrutinib treatment. Source of these receptors: a human donor with chronic lymphocytic leukemia.

The rearrangement joins TRBV2 to TRBJ2-7, with 7 bases aligning to TRBD1. The CDR3 runs 15 residues. V shed 1 base, J shed 5 bases, and the junction held 8 bases outside the gene matches. Germline lookup yields CDR1 SNHLY and CDR2 FYNNEI. CDR3 in DNA: TGTGCCAGCAGTGAAGGTGTGACAGGGTCCCACGAGCAGTACTTC. Amino acids: CASSEGVTGSHEQYF.

J is TRBJ1-3 and V is TRBV5-1, with D possibly TRBD1 on 5 matching bases. V was pared by 0 bases and J by 7 bases, with 11 bases between. CDR3 length equals 14 residues. CDR1 SGHRS and CDR2 YFSETQ come from the germline V gene. The CDR3 bases are TGCGCCAGCAGCTTGGGGTTCAGGGTGAACACCATATATTTT. This gives the protein CASSLGFRVNTIYF.

The chain joins TRBV30 to TRBJ2-7; 7 nucleotides line up with TRBD2. The CDR3 has 15 amino acids. V lost 0 bases and J lost 2; bases outside the gene matches: 7. Germline CDR1 GTSNPN, CDR2 SVGIG (reference sequence). The CDR3 nucleotides are TGTGCCTGGAGTGTTAGGGCGGGGGTTCCCTACGAGCAGTACTTC. It codes for CAWSVRAGVPYEQYF.

As for this clone: Other DNA sequences within the sample encode an identical CDR3. CDR3 sequence: CASSRGDYGYTF. CDR3 sequence (DNA): TGTGCCAGCAGTCGGGGGGACTATGGCTACACCTTC. The genes are TRBV6-5 and TRBJ1-2; tentative D call: TRBD1 (5 bases). The germline gives CDR1 MNHEY, CDR2 SVGAGI. The CDR3 has 12 amino acids. V dropped 5 bases and J dropped 3 bases, with 7 bases sitting between them.

In DNA, the CDR3 is TGTGCCAGCAGTTTGGCCTTCACTGAAGCTTTCTTT. This gives the protein CASSLAFTEAFF. The genes are TRBV28 and TRBJ1-1; D unresolved. Per the germline V gene, CDR1 is MDHEN and CDR2 is SYDVKM. V was pared by 3 bases and J by 4 bases, with 6 bases between. CDR3 size: 12 residues.

V gene TRBV30 combines with J gene TRBJ1-5; 10 bases agree with TRBD1. This CDR3 spans 13 amino acids. The germline CDR1 and CDR2 sequences are GTSNPN and SVGIG (reference sequence). V lost 0 bases, J lost 13 bases, and 6 bases stayed unmatched. The chain's CDR3 is CAWSVKTGGQQHF. In nucleotides, the CDR3 is TGTGCCTGGAGTGTAAAGACAGGGGGCCAACAGCATTTT.

The count of this clone is one. The rearrangement uses TRBV7-2 and TRBJ2-2; 8 bases are a match to TRBD1. CDR1 SGHTA and CDR2 FQGNSA come from the germline V gene. The junction had 9 bases not matched to a gene; V was cut back by 5 bases and J by 7 bases. This CDR3 comprises 15 residues. This CDR3 is CASSPGGIGDGELFF. CDR3 coding DNA: TGTGCCAGCAGCCCAGGGGGCATCGGTGACGGGGAGCTGTTTTTT.

The chain carries TRBV19 and TRBJ1-2; D remains unclear. CDR3 size: 12 residues. Trimming removed 5 bases at V and 0 bases at J, with 4 bases between. Germline V CDR1 and CDR2: LNHDA, SQIVND (reference sequence). The CDR3: CASSQANYGYTF. CDR3 nucleotide sequence: TGTGCCAGTAGTCAGGCTAACTATGGCTACACCTTC.

This chain joins TRBV27 and TRBJ2-5; D is unclear. CDR1 and CDR2 from the germline V gene are MNHEY and SMNVEV (reference sequence). CDR3 length: 13 amino acids. Trimming cost V 3 bases and J 5 bases, with 10 bases left between them. CDR3 nucleotides: TGTGCCAGCAGTTTTGGGTCGAGGGAGACCCAGTACTTC. It specifies CASSFGSRETQYF.

The chain uses TRBV6-5 and TRBJ1-6; no definite D call. Germline CDR1 and CDR2: MNHEY and SVGAGI. V gave up 0 bases and J gave up 7 bases, with 10 bases separating them. CDR3 length: 15 amino acids. CDR3 region: CASSYSGSTNSPLHF. In nucleotides, the CDR3 is TGTGCCAGCAGTTACTCCGGGTCGACGAATTCACCCCTCCACTTT.

This chain links TRBV19 with TRBJ1-1, with 9 bases fitting TRBD1. The germline V gene encodes CDR1 LNHDA and CDR2 SQIVND (reference sequence). The CDR3 runs 15 residues. V lost 4 bases to trimming and J lost 3 bases; unmatched junction nucleotides: 6. CDR3 loop: CASSKRGQGHTEAFF. The DNA for the CDR3 is TGTGCCAGTAGTAAGCGGGGACAGGGTCACACTGAAGCTTTCTTT.

The chain recombines TRBV28 with TRBJ1-5; D is perhaps TRBD1 (5 bases). V was pared by 5 bases and J by 2 bases, with 10 bases between. CDR3 length: 14 residues. The germline V gene has CDR1 MDHEN and CDR2 SYDVKM. CDR3 nucleotides: TGTGCCAGCAGTATGGGAGGGGGCAATCAGCCCCAGCATTTT. Its protein is CASSMGGGNQPQHF.

The chain uses TRBV5-4 and TRBJ2-3; the D gene could be TRBD1 or TRBD2 (5 bases each). With 0 bases removed from V and 4 bases from J, the gap between germline ends came to 9 bases. The V gene's germline CDR1 is SGHNT and CDR2 YYREEE (reference sequence). The CDR3 is made up of 14 amino acids. CDR3 nucleotide sequence: TGTGCCAGCAGCTTGGGGGGGTGGGCAGATACGCAGTATTTT. Translated: CASSLGGWADTQYF.

The chain has TRBV2 and TRBJ2-3; TRBD2 is a possible D gene (5 bases). V was clipped by 4 bases and J by 1 base, with 12 bases between them. The germline CDR1 and CDR2 sequences are SNHLY and FYNNEI. CDR3 length equals 15 residues. The CDR3 bases are TGTGCCAGCAGTGGGAGGCGGGCGGGCACAGATACGCAGTATTTT. This codes for CASSGRRAGTDTQYF.

This sequence joins TRBV28 and TRBJ2-7, with D perhaps TRBD2 (8 bases). CDR3 length: 19 residues. Trimming cost V 3 bases and J 2 bases, with 26 bases left between them. Germline CDR1 reads MDHEN; CDR2 reads SYDVKM. The CDR3 sequence is CASSFRGLVAGRMTYEQYF. The CDR3 region has the DNA TGTGCCAGCAGTTTTAGGGGGCTGGTAGCGGGACGTATGACCTACGAGCAGTACTTC. Drawing the rest from reference TRBV28 and TRBJ2-7, the complete variable domain is DVKVTQSSRYLVKRTGEKVFLECVQDMDHENMFWYRQDPGLGLRLIYFSYDVKMKEKGDIPEGYSVSREKKERFSLILESASTNQTSMYLCASSFRGLVAGRMTYEQYFGPGTRLTVT.

CDR3 DNA: TGTGCCAGCAGCTTTCGAGGGGTTGGTGAAAAACTGTTTTTT. Residues: CASSFRGVGEKLFF. The rearrangement joins TRBV5-5 to TRBJ1-4; D possibly corresponds to TRBD1 (5 bases). Per germline, CDR1 SGHKS and CDR2 YYEKEE (reference sequence). The CDR3 length is 14 residues. V lost 2 bases, J lost 7 bases, and 12 bases lay in between.

The chain carries TRBV30 and TRBJ1-1; 9 nucleotides align to TRBD1. V lost 1 base to trimming and J lost 1 base; unmatched junction nucleotides: 1. The CDR3 length is 14 residues. The germline V gene has CDR1 GTSNPN and CDR2 SVGIG (reference sequence). The CDR3 loop is CAWSAGQGNTEAFF. DNA of the CDR3: TGTGCCTGGAGTGCGGGACAGGGGAACACTGAAGCTTTCTTT. Full variable domain (rest looked up from reference TRBV30 and TRBJ1-1): SQTIHQWPATLVQPVGSPLSLECTVEGTSNPNLYWYRQAAGRGLQLLFYSVGIGQISSEVPQNLSASRPQDRQFILSSKKLLLSDSGFYLCAWSAGQGNTEAFFGQGTRLTVV.

The chain is built from TRBV5-4 and TRBJ2-5; 11 bases line up with TRBD2. Germline values: CDR1 SGHNT, CDR2 YYREEE (reference sequence). Losses at the gene ends were 3 bases for V and 4 bases for J; bases not matched to a gene: 11. This CDR3 is built from 17 residues. CDR3 region: CASSSGTSGRRGETQYF. CDR3 bases: TGTGCCAGCAGCTCCGGGACTAGCGGTAGGCGTGGAGAGACCCAGTACTTC.

The chain is built from TRBV18 and TRBJ2-2, with 10 nucleotides matching TRBD1. The germline V gene has CDR1 KGHSH and CDR2 LQKENI. The CDR3 covers 16 residues. V was clipped by 4 bases and J by 6 bases; unmatched bases: 8. In DNA form, the CDR3 reads TGTGCCAGCTCACTTGGGGACAGGGGAAACGCCGGGGAGCTGTTTTTT. This translates into CASSLGDRGNAGELFF.

The chain is built from TRBV2 and TRBJ1-2; 9 nucleotides line up with TRBD1. Trimming removed 6 bases from V and 4 bases from J; junction bases left unmatched: 9. Germline V gene lookup returns CDR1 SNHLY and CDR2 FYNNEI. The CDR3 has 15 amino acids. In DNA form, the CDR3 reads TGTGCCAGCAGCTCAAGGACAGGGGAAGGCTATGGCTACACCTTC. Translating it yields CASSSRTGEGYGYTF.

Only one count was recorded for this clone. This chain links TRBV5-1 with TRBJ2-1, with D uncertain. The CDR3 loop spans 12 amino acids. The V end lost 5 bases, the J end lost 8 bases, and 11 bases lay between the germline ends. Germline assignment: CDR1 SGHRS and CDR2 YFSETQ. The CDR3, as DNA: TGCGCCAGCAGGGGCTGGACGGATGAGCAGTTCTTC. As protein: CASRGWTDEQFF. The complete variable domain, with remaining parts taken from reference TRBV5-1 and TRBJ2-1, reads KAGVTQTPRYLIKTRGQQVTLSCSPISGHRSVSWYQQTPGQGLQFLFEYFSETQRNKGNFPGRFSGRQFSNSRSEMNVSTLELGDSALYLCASRGWTDEQFFGPGTRLTVL.

The chain joins TRBV28 to TRBJ1-4, with TRBD1 matching 8 bases. The V gene end was trimmed by 6 bases and the J gene end by 5 bases; junction bases not matched to a gene: 11. The CDR3 has 16 residues. From germline, CDR1 is MDHEN and CDR2 SYDVKM. CDR3 DNA: TGTGCCAGCAGGTCTTCCAGGGGGCTATGGAATGAAAAACTGTTTTTT. Its protein is CASRSSRGLWNEKLFF.

CDR3 bases: TGTGCCAGCACGCTTAAAGAGACCCAGTACTTC. Residues: CASTLKETQYF. The rearrangement links TRBV2 to TRBJ2-5; D gene uncertain. From germline, CDR1 is SNHLY and CDR2 FYNNEI. V was clipped by 7 bases and J by 3 bases, with 6 bases between them. The CDR3 covers 11 residues.